These 10 T cell receptor beta chains were all obtained from the same sample, sequenced in a study of graft-versus-host responses after intestinal transplantation. Measured with immunoSEQ multiplex PCR; TCRdb has only the in-frame clones, and not every one. The sample lists around 100,000 clones; 93% were seen once. The antigens for these receptors are not known. The specimen comprised unstimulated CD8+ T cells sorted from spleen or lymph node cells, sampled before transplant. Receptors originate from a human donor who was the organ donor for an intestinal transplant.

The chain employs TRBV13 and TRBJ1-2; D is unclear. V was trimmed by 0 bases and J by 1 base, leaving 6 bases between them. Germline V lookup: CDR1 PRHDT, CDR2 FYEKMQ (reference sequence). The CDR3 is 14 amino acids. The CDR3 DNA is TGTGCCAGCAGCTTAGGCCTCAGTAACTATGGCTACACCTTC. Its translation: CASSLGLSNYGYTF.

The V gene is TRBV6-5, the J gene TRBJ1-1; perhaps TRBD1 as D (5 bases). Germline CDR1 reads MNHEY; CDR2 reads SVGAGI. CDR3 length: 14 amino acids. The V and J ends lost 2 bases and 1 base respectively, with 8 bases between them. The CDR3 loop is CASSYTQGNTEAFF. In DNA, the CDR3 is TGTGCCAGCAGTTACACTCAGGGGAACACTGAAGCTTTCTTT.

This rearrangement joins TRBV9 to TRBJ2-3; 8 nucleotides agree with TRBD2. This CDR3 has 17 amino acids. Trimming took 3 bases from V and 5 from J; bases not matched to a gene: 14. Germline CDR1 SGDLS, CDR2 YYNGEE. This CDR3 reads CASSGSGTTGREDTQYF. The CDR3 bases are TGTGCCAGCAGCGGCTCCGGGACAACCGGGAGGGAAGATACGCAGTATTTT.

The chain couples TRBV28 to TRBJ2-3; 7 nucleotides agree with TRBD2. This CDR3 is 21 amino acids long. The V and J ends lost 4 bases and 2 bases, in that order; junction bases with no gene match: 24. CDR1 and CDR2 from the germline V gene are MDHEN and SYDVKM. CDR3: CASSYIPRYQRDHPLTDTQYF. CDR3 nucleotide sequence: TGTGCCAGCAGTTATATTCCCCGATATCAGCGGGACCATCCCCTCACAGATACGCAGTATTTT.

The V and J genes are TRBV19 and TRBJ1-1; perhaps TRBD1 as D (5 bases). Trimming left V 5 bases short and J 4 bases short, with 14 bases between. Germline CDR1 is LNHDA and CDR2 is SQIVND (reference sequence). The CDR3 length is 14 residues. The CDR3 DNA follows: TGTGCCAGTAGTGGGGCACCGGCAACCACTGAAGCTTTCTTT. Translating gives CASSGAPATTEAFF.

The chain carries TRBV2 and TRBJ2-2; no clear D gene. V was clipped by 7 bases and J by 4 bases, with 4 bases between them. The CDR3 runs to 11 residues. The germline V gene has CDR1 SNHLY and CDR2 FYNNEI. CDR3 sequence (DNA): TGTGCCAGCAAGGGCACCGGGGAGCTGTTTTTT. Protein sequence: CASKGTGELFF.

The rearrangement links TRBV5-1 to TRBJ1-1; D may be TRBD1 (5 bases). Trimming took off 3 bases at V and 1 base at J, with 7 bases between the two ends. CDR3 length: 13 amino acids. The germline CDR1 and CDR2 sequences are SGHRS and YFSETQ. CDR3 coding DNA: TGCGCCAGCAGCTACGGGGCGAACACTGAAGCTTTCTTT. Residues: CASSYGANTEAFF.

J is TRBJ2-4 and V is TRBV14, with TRBD2 matching 8 bases. The CDR3 has 17 amino acids. The V and J ends lost 0 bases and 2 bases, in that order; junction bases with no gene match: 6. Germline CDR1 SGHDN, CDR2 FVKESK. CDR3 in amino acids: CASSQDVLAGTKNIQYF. The CDR3 nucleotides read TGTGCCAGCAGCCAAGACGTATTAGCGGGGACCAAAAACATTCAGTACTTC.

The chain combines TRBV19 with TRBJ2-1; no clear D gene. V gave up 4 bases and J gave up 9 bases, with 13 bases separating them. The CDR3 runs to 13 residues. Germline values: CDR1 LNHDA, CDR2 SQIVND (reference sequence). The CDR3 nucleotides are TGTGCCAGTAGTACTGGCCCTTTGAGTGAGCAGTTCTTC. The encoded protein is CASSTGPLSEQFF.

This chain uses TRBV9 with TRBJ2-1, with TRBD1 matching over 9 bases. The CDR3 runs to 16 residues. The germline V gene has CDR1 SGDLS and CDR2 YYNGEE. The trim removed 3 bases at V and 8 bases at J, leaving 12 bases unmatched. The CDR3 region is CASSADTGTGIDEQFF. The CDR3 DNA sequence: TGTGCCAGCAGCGCAGACACCGGGACAGGGATCGATGAGCAGTTCTTC.